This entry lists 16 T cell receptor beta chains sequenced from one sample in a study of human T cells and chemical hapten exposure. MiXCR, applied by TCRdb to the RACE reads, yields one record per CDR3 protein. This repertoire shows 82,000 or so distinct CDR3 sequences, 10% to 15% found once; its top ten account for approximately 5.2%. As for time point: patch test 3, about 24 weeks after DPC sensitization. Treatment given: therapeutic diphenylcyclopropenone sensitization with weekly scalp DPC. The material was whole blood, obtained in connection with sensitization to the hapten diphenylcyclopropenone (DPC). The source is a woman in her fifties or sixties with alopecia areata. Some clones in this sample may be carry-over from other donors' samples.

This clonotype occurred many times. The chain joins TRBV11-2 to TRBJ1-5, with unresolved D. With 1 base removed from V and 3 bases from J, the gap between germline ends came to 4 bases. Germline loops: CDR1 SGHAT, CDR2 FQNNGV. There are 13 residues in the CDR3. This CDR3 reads CASSLADNQPQHF. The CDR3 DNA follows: TGTGCCAGCAGCTTAGCAGACAATCAGCCCCAGCATTTT.

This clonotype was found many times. The CDR3 sequence: CASNPGPGKGLELFF. The CDR3 bases are TGTGCCAGTAACCCAGGCCCAGGGAAAGGGTTGGAACTGTTTTTT. The rearrangement joins TRBV19 to TRBJ1-4, with a possible D match to TRBD1 (5 bases). Germline V gives CDR1 LNHDA, CDR2 SQIVND (reference sequence). This CDR3 is built from 15 residues. V was cut by 7 bases and J by 12 bases, with 24 bases left in between.

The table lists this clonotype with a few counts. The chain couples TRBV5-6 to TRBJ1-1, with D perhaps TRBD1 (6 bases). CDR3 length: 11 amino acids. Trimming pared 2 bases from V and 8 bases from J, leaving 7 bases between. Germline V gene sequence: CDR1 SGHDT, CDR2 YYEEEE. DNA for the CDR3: TGTGCCAGCAGCTTACAGGGAGAAGCTTTCTTT. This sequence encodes CASSLQGEAFF.

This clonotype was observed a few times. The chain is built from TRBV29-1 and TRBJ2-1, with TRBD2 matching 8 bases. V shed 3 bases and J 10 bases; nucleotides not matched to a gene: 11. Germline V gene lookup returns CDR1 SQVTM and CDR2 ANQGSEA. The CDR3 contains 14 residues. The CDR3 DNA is TGCAGCGTTGAGGGGCTAGCGGGTCCAAGGGAGCAGTTCTTC. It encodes CSVEGLAGPREQFF.

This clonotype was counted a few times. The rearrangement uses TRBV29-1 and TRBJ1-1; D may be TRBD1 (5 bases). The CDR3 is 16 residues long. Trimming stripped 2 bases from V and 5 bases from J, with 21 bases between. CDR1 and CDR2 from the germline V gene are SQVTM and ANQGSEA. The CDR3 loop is CSVEKGWASRGTEAFF. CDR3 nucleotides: TGCAGCGTTGAAAAAGGATGGGCCTCTAGGGGAACTGAAGCTTTCTTT.

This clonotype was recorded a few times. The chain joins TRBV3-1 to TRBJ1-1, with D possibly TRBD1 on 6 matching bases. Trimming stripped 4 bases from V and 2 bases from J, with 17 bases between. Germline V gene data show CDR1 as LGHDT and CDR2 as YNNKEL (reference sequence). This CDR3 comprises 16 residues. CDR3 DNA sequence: TGTGCCAGCAGCCCCCGACTGGGGACACCTAACACTGAAGCTTTCTTT. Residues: CASSPRLGTPNTEAFF.

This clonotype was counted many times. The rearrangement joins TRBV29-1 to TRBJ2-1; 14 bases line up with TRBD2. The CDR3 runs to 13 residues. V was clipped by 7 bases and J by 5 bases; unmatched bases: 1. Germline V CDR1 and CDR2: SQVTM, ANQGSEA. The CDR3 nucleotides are TGCAGCGCGGGACTAGCGGGAGACAATGAGCAGTTCTTC. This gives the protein CSAGLAGDNEQFF.

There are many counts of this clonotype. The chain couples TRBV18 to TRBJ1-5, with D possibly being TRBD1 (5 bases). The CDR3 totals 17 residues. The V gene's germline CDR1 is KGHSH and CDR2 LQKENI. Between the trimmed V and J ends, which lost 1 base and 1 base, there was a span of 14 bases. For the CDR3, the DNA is TGTGCCAGCTCACCACAGTCCGGGGCGGGAAGCAATCAGCCCCAGCATTTT. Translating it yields CASSPQSGAGSNQPQHF.

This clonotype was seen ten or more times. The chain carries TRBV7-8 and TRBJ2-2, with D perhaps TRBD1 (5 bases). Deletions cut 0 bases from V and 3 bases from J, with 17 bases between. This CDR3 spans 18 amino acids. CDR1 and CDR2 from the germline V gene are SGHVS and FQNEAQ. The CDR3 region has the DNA TGTGCCAGCAGCTTAGCGAGGACACGGTCGCGATACACCGGGGAGCTGTTTTTT. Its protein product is CASSLARTRSRYTGELFF.

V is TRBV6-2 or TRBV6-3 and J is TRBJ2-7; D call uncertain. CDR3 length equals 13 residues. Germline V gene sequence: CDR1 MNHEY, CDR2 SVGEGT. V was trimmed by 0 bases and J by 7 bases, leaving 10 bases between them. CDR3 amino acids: CASSYSFMLEQYF. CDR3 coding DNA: TGTGCCAGCAGTTACTCCTTTATGTTGGAGCAGTACTTC.

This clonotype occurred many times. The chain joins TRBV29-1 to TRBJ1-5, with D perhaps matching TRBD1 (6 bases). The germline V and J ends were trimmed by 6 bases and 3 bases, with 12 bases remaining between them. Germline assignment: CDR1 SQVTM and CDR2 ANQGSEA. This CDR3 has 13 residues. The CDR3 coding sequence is TGCAGCGTAATCACAGGGCTCAATCAGCCCCAGCATTTT. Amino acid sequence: CSVITGLNQPQHF.

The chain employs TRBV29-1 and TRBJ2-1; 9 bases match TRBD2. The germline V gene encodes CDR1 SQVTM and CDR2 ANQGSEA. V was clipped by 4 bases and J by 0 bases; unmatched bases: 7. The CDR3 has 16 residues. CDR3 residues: CSVGRSGRSSYNEQFF. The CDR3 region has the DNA TGCAGCGTTGGCAGGAGCGGGAGGAGCTCCTACAATGAGCAGTTCTTC.

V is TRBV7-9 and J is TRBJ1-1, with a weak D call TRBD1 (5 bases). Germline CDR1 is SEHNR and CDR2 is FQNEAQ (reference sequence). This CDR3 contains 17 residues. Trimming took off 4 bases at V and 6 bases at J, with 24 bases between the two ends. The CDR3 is CASSSPVVEGGEAEAFF. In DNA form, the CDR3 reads TGTGCCAGCAGCTCTCCCGTTGTGGAGGGAGGGGAGGCTGAAGCTTTCTTT.

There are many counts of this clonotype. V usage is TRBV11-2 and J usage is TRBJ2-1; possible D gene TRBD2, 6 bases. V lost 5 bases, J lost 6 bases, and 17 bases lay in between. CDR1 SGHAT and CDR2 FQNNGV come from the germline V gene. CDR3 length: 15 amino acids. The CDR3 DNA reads TGTGCCAGCAGCAAAGCGGGCAGGCGGGGCAATGAGCAGTTCTTC. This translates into CASSKAGRRGNEQFF.

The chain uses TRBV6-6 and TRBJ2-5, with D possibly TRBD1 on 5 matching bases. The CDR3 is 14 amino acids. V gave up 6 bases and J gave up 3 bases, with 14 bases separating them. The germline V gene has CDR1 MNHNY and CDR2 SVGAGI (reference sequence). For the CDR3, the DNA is TGTGCCAGCAGGGACACTACGCAAAAAGAGACCCAGTACTTC. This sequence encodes CASRDTTQKETQYF.

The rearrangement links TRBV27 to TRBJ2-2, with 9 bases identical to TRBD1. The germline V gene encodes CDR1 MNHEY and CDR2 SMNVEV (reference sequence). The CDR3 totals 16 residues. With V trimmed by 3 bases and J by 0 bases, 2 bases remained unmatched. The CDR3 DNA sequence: TGTGCCAGCAGTTTGACAGGGGGTACGAACACCGGGGAGCTGTTTTTT. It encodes CASSLTGGTNTGELFF.